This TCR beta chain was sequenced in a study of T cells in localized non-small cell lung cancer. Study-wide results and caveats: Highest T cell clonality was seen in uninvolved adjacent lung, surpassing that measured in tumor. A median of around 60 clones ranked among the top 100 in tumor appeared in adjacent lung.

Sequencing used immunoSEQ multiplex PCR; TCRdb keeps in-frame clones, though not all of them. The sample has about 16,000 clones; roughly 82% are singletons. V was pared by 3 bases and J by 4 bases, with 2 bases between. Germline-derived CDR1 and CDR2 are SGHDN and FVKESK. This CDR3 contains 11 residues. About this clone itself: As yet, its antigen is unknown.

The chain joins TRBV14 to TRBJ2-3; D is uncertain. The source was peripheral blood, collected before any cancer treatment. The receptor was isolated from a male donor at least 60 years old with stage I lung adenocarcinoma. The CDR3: CASSHADTQYF. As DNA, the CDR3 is TGTGCCAGCAGCCACGCAGATACGCAGTATTTT.